There are a few counts of the clone carrying this T cell receptor (beta chain). Its antigen is undetermined. The ends lost 4 bases at V and 2 bases at J; junction bases unmatched: 7. The CDR3 consists of 17 residues. Germline lookup yields CDR1 SGHRS and CDR2 YFSETQ. This specimen belongs to a study of identical twins. Each CDR3 protein is one row after TCRdb ran MiXCR on the 5' RACE reads. Of 540,000 or so distinct CDR3 sequences in the sample, 20% to 25% were seen once. General study results and limits: The models systematically underestimated how much out-of-frame TCR alpha was shared in monozygotic twins.

This sample was also put to use in a study of yellow fever vaccine responses in identical twins.

What was sequenced was CD4+ T cells sorted from blood. This sequence was found in a woman aged 18-35 years in good health. The V gene is TRBV5-1, the J gene TRBJ2-2, with 11 bases lining up with TRBD2. The CDR3 is CASSLPGLAANTGELFF. CDR3 sequence (DNA): TGCGCCAGCAGCCTACCGGGACTAGCGGCTAACACCGGGGAGCTGTTTTTT.